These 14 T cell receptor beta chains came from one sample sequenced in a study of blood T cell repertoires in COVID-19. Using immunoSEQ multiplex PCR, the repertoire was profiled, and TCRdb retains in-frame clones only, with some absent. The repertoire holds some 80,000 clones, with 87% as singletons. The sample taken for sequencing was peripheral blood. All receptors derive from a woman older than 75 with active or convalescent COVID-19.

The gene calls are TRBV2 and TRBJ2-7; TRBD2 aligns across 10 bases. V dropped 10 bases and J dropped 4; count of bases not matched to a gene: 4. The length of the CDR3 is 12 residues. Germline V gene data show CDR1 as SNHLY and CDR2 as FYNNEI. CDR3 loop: CAITSGEYEQYF. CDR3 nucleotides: TGTGCCATTACTAGCGGGGAGTACGAGCAGTACTTC.

The CDR3 spells CASSLGTNAGELFF. CDR3 coding DNA: TGTGCCAGCTCACTCGGGACTAATGCCGGGGAGCTGTTTTTT. This chain connects TRBV18 to TRBJ2-2; TRBD2 matches at 7 bases. V lost 4 bases, J lost 6 bases, and 5 bases stayed unmatched. Germline V gene data show CDR1 as KGHSH and CDR2 as LQKENI. This CDR3 spans 14 amino acids.

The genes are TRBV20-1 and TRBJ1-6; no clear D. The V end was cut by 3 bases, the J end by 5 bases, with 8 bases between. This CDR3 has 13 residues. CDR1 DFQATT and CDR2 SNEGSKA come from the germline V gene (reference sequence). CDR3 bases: TGCAGTGCTAGTTTGTCAGATAATTCACCCCTCCACTTT. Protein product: CSASLSDNSPLHF.

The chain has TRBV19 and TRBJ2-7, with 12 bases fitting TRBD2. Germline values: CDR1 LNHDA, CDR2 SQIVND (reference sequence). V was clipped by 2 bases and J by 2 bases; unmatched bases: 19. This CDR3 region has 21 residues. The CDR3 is CASSIRGGLAGGPPRAYEQYF. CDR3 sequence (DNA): TGTGCCAGTAGTATACGAGGGGGCCTAGCGGGAGGGCCCCCCCGAGCCTACGAGCAGTACTTC.

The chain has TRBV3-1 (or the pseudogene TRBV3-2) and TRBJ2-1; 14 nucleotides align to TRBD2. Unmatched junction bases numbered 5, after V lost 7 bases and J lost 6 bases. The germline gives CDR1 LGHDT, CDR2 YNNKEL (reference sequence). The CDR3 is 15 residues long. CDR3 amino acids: CASTLGLAGANEQFF. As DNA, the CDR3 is TGTGCCAGCACCCTGGGACTAGCGGGAGCCAATGAGCAGTTCTTC.

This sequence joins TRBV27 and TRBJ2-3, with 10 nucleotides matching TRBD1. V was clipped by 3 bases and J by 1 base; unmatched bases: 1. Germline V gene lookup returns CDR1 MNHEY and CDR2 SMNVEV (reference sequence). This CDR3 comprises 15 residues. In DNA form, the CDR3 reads TGTGCCAGCAGTTTCGGGACAGGGGGCACAGATACGCAGTATTTT. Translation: CASSFGTGGTDTQYF.

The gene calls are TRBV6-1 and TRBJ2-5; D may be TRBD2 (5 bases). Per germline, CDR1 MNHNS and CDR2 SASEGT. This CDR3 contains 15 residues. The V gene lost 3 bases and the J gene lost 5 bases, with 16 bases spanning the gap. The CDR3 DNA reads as TGTGCCAGCAGTGAGATATCAGGAACGGGGGAGACCCAGTACTTC. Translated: CASSEISGTGETQYF.

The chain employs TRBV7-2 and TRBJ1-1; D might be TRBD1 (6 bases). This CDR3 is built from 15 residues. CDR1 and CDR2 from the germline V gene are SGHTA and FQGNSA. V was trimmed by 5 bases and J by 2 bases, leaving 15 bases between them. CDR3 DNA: TGTGCCAGCAGCCCCCAACAGGGAAGAAACACTGAAGCTTTCTTT. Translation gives CASSPQQGRNTEAFF.

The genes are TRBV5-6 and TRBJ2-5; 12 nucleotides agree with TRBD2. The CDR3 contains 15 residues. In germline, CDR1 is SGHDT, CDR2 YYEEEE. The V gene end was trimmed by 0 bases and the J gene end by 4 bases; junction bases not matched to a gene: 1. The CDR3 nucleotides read TGTGCCAGCAGCTTGGAACTAGCGGGAGGAGAGACCCAGTACTTC. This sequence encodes CASSLELAGGETQYF. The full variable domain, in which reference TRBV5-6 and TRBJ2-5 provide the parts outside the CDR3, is DAGVTQSPTHLIKTRGQQVTLRCSPKSGHDTVSWYQQALGQGPQFIFQYYEEEERQRGNFPDRFSGHQFPNYSSELNVNALLLGDSALYLCASSLELAGGETQYFGPGTRLLVL.

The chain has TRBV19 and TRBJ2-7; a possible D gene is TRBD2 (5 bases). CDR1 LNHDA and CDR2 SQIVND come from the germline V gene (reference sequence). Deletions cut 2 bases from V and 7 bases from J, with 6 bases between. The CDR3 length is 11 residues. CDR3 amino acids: CASSIRGEQYF. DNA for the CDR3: TGTGCCAGTAGTATACGAGGGGAGCAGTACTTC.

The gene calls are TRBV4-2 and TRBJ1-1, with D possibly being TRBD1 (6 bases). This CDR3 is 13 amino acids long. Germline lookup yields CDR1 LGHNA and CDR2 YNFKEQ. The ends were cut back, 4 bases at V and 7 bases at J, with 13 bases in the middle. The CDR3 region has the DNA TGTGCCAGCAGCCTAGGGGGGGGTAATGAAGCTTTCTTT. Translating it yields CASSLGGGNEAFF.

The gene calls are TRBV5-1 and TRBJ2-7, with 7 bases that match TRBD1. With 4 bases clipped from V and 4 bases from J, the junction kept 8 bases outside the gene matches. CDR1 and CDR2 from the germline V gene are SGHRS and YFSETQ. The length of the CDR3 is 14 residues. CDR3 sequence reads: CASSPAGGRYEQYF. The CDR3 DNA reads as TGCGCCAGCAGCCCAGCAGGGGGTCGTTACGAGCAGTACTTC.

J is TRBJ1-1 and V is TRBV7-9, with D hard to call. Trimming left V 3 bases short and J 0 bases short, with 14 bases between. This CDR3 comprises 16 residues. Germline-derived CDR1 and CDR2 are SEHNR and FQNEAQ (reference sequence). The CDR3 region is CASSLVPGRMNTEAFF. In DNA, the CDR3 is TGTGCCAGCAGCTTGGTTCCCGGCAGGATGAACACTGAAGCTTTCTTT.

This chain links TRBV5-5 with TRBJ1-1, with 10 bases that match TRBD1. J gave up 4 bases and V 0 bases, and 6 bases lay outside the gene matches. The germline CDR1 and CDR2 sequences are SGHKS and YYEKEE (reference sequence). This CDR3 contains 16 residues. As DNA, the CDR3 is TGTGCCAGCAGCTTGGGAGGACAGGGGGTAACCACTGAAGCTTTCTTT. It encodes CASSLGGQGVTTEAFF.